This is a list of T cell receptor beta chains from one sample in a study of T cell changes during pregnancy in multiple sclerosis. The table came from immunoSEQ multiplex PCR; TCRdb's copy has only in-frame clones and leaves some out. The sample has 77,000 or so clones, just over 90% seen once; the top ten hold approximately 0.75%. The starting material was peripheral blood, obtained in the second trimester of pregnancy. The receptors stem from a female donor in good health, enrolled as a control in a pregnancy study. Each CDR3 is given with its conserved first and last residue. Each record gives: J gene, D gene, clone size, V gene, CDR3 protein, CDR3 DNA. The D gene is left open where the match is weak. Only some rows state a clone size, as once, few, many or a class for expanded clones.

J gene: TRBJ2-7
D gene: TRBD2
clone size: .
V gene: TRBV9
CDR3 protein: CASSVALAEPGGEQYF
CDR3 DNA: TGTGCCAGCAGCGTAGCACTAGCGGAGCCGGGGGGCGAGCAGTACTTC

J gene: TRBJ2-3
D gene: .
clone size: once
V gene: TRBV30
CDR3 protein: CAWSLGRGGLDTQYF
CDR3 DNA: TGTGCCTGGAGCCTAGGCAGGGGCGGGCTAGATACGCAGTATTTT

J gene: TRBJ1-3
D gene: .
clone size: .
V gene: TRBV27
CDR3 protein: CASSFAGAGNTIYF
CDR3 DNA: TGTGCCAGCAGTTTCGCGGGGGCCGGAAACACCATATATTTT

J gene: TRBJ2-2
D gene: .
clone size: .
V gene: TRBV4-3
CDR3 protein: CASTDSLSTGELFF
CDR3 DNA: TGCGCCAGCACCGACAGTCTGTCCACCGGGGAGCTGTTTTTT

J gene: TRBJ2-5
D gene: .
clone size: .
V gene: TRBV11-3
CDR3 protein: CASSLDADRPETQYF
CDR3 DNA: TGTGCCAGCAGCTTAGATGCCGACAGGCCAGAGACCCAGTACTTC

J gene: TRBJ2-5
D gene: TRBD2
clone size: .
V gene: TRBV14
CDR3 protein: CASSHRGGSQYF
CDR3 DNA: TGTGCCAGCAGCCACCGGGGGGGATCCCAGTACTTC

J gene: TRBJ1-1
D gene: TRBD1
clone size: few
V gene: TRBV11-2
CDR3 protein: CASSSRDRGTGGPEAFF
CDR3 DNA: TGTGCCAGCAGCTCCCGGGACAGGGGGACTGGAGGACCTGAAGCTTTCTTT

J gene: TRBJ1-1
D gene: .
clone size: .
V gene: TRBV5-6
CDR3 protein: CASSLTGNTEAFF
CDR3 DNA: TGTGCCAGCAGCTTGACGGGTAACACTGAAGCTTTCTTT

J gene: TRBJ2-5
D gene: .
clone size: .
V gene: TRBV27
CDR3 protein: CATGDKTGETQYF
CDR3 DNA: TGTGCCACCGGGGACAAAACGGGAGAGACCCAGTACTTC

J gene: TRBJ2-7
D gene: TRBD2
clone size: .
V gene: TRBV13
CDR3 protein: CASSASGGAGEQYF
CDR3 DNA: TGTGCCAGCAGCGCTAGCGGGGGGGCCGGCGAGCAGTACTTC

J gene: TRBJ1-6
D gene: TRBD1
clone size: .
V gene: TRBV19
CDR3 protein: CASSWGPGQGNSPLHF
CDR3 DNA: TGTGCCAGTAGTTGGGGACCAGGACAGGGAAATTCACCCCTCCACTTT

J gene: TRBJ2-5
D gene: TRBD2
clone size: once
V gene: TRBV30
CDR3 protein: CAWRGGYQETQYF
CDR3 DNA: TGTGCCTGGAGGGGAGGGTACCAAGAGACCCAGTACTTC

J gene: TRBJ1-1
D gene: TRBD1
clone size: .
V gene: TRBV6-1
CDR3 protein: CASSEVGQGAAFF
CDR3 DNA: TGTGCCAGCAGTGAAGTGGGGCAGGGGGCGGCTTTCTTT

J gene: TRBJ2-2
D gene: TRBD1
clone size: .
V gene: TRBV30
CDR3 protein: CAGQGNTGELFF
CDR3 DNA: TGTGCCGGACAGGGTAACACCGGGGAGCTGTTTTTT

J gene: TRBJ2-3
D gene: TRBD2
clone size: .
V gene: TRBV6-4
CDR3 protein: CASRPTSGATDTQYF
CDR3 DNA: TGTGCCAGCAGGCCGACTAGCGGGGCTACAGATACGCAGTATTTT

J gene: TRBJ2-3
D gene: TRBD2
clone size: .
V gene: TRBV5-8
CDR3 protein: CASSLGTSGGAADTQYF
CDR3 DNA: TGTGCCAGCAGCTTGGGGACGAGCGGGGGGGCGGCGGATACGCAGTATTTT

J gene: TRBJ2-5
D gene: .
clone size: .
V gene: TRBV21-1
CDR3 protein: CASSKVVTSGGASRETQYF
CDR3 DNA: TGTGCCAGCAGCAAAGTTGTGACTAGCGGGGGGGCAAGTCGGGAGACCCAGTACTTC

J gene: TRBJ2-2
D gene: .
clone size: .
V gene: TRBV19
CDR3 protein: CASSLAVTGELFF
CDR3 DNA: TGTGCCAGTAGTTTGGCGGTCACCGGGGAGCTGTTTTTT

J gene: TRBJ1-1
D gene: .
clone size: .
V gene: TRBV11-2
CDR3 protein: CASSTFRGKWNPEAFF
CDR3 DNA: TGTGCCAGCAGCACCTTTAGGGGGAAGTGGAATCCTGAAGCTTTCTTT

J gene: TRBJ2-7
D gene: .
clone size: .
V gene: TRBV9
CDR3 protein: CASSKAEDSYEQYF
CDR3 DNA: TGTGCCAGCAGCAAAGCGGAGGACTCCTACGAGCAGTACTTC

J gene: TRBJ2-1
D gene: TRBD1
clone size: .
V gene: TRBV9
CDR3 protein: CASSAYRDRDYNEQFF
CDR3 DNA: TGTGCCAGCAGCGCCTACCGGGACAGGGATTACAATGAGCAGTTCTTC

J gene: TRBJ1-4
D gene: .
clone size: .
V gene: TRBV7-6
CDR3 protein: CASSLNRAEGEKLFF
CDR3 DNA: TGTGCCAGCAGCTTAAACAGGGCAGAGGGTGAAAAACTGTTTTTT

J gene: TRBJ1-2
D gene: .
clone size: .
V gene: TRBV10-3
CDR3 protein: CAISGGSRGGNGYTF
CDR3 DNA: TGTGCCATCAGTGGGGGGAGCAGGGGCGGAAATGGCTACACCTTC

J gene: TRBJ2-3
D gene: TRBD2
clone size: .
V gene: TRBV9
CDR3 protein: CASSVTSGGASTDTQYF
CDR3 DNA: TGTGCCAGCAGCGTGACTAGCGGGGGGGCTAGCACAGATACGCAGTATTTT

J gene: TRBJ2-2
D gene: .
clone size: .
V gene: TRBV7-2
CDR3 protein: CASSLNHGTGELFF
CDR3 DNA: TGTGCCAGCAGCTTAAATCACGGCACCGGGGAGCTGTTTTTT

J gene: TRBJ1-1
D gene: .
clone size: .
V gene: TRBV4-2
CDR3 protein: CASSPRTDNTEAFF
CDR3 DNA: TGTGCCAGCAGCCCTCGGACAGATAACACTGAAGCTTTCTTT

J gene: TRBJ2-7
D gene: TRBD2
clone size: .
V gene: TRBV7-2
CDR3 protein: CASSPTSGGHYEQYF
CDR3 DNA: TGTGCCAGCAGCCCAACTAGCGGGGGACACTACGAGCAGTACTTC

J gene: TRBJ2-7
D gene: .
clone size: .
V gene: TRBV14
CDR3 protein: CASSQVLAGSTYYEQYF
CDR3 DNA: TGTGCCAGCAGCCAAGTTCTGGCGGGGTCGACTTACTACGAGCAGTACTTC

J gene: TRBJ1-3
D gene: TRBD1
clone size: .
V gene: TRBV7-7
CDR3 protein: CASSIPGQGVHSSGNTIYF
CDR3 DNA: TGTGCTAGCAGCATCCCGGGACAGGGGGTTCACAGCTCTGGAAACACCATATATTTT

J gene: TRBJ1-1
D gene: TRBD1
clone size: .
V gene: TRBV7-9
CDR3 protein: CASSRGQGATEAFF
CDR3 DNA: TGTGCCAGCAGCCGAGGACAGGGGGCAACTGAAGCTTTCTTT

J gene: TRBJ1-1
D gene: TRBD1
clone size: .
V gene: TRBV5-5
CDR3 protein: CASSWTGRSTEAFF
CDR3 DNA: TGTGCCAGCAGCTGGACAGGGAGGAGCACTGAAGCTTTCTTT

J gene: TRBJ1-2
D gene: TRBD1
clone size: .
V gene: TRBV13
CDR3 protein: CASSLDRAADGYTF
CDR3 DNA: TGTGCCAGCAGCTTGGACAGGGCTGCGGATGGCTACACCTTC

J gene: TRBJ1-2
D gene: TRBD1
clone size: .
V gene: TRBV11-2
CDR3 protein: CASSLDRGDYGYTF
CDR3 DNA: TGTGCCAGCAGCTTGGACAGGGGAGACTATGGCTACACCTTC

J gene: TRBJ1-2
D gene: .
clone size: .
V gene: TRBV7-2
CDR3 protein: CASSLGSLEGYTF
CDR3 DNA: TGTGCCAGCAGCTTAGGGAGTTTGGAGGGCTACACCTTC

J gene: TRBJ2-2
D gene: .
clone size: .
V gene: TRBV7-2
CDR3 protein: CASSPLSAGTGELFF
CDR3 DNA: TGTGCCAGCAGCCCACTGTCGGCAGGCACCGGGGAGCTGTTTTTT

J gene: TRBJ1-5
D gene: .
clone size: .
V gene: TRBV7-9
CDR3 protein: CASSLTGLGNQPQHF
CDR3 DNA: TGTGCCAGCAGCTTAACAGGGCTTGGCAATCAGCCCCAGCATTTT

J gene: TRBJ2-7
D gene: .
clone size: .
V gene: TRBV15
CDR3 protein: CATRRDRQPQQGEQYF
CDR3 DNA: TGTGCCACCAGACGAGACCGACAGCCCCAACAAGGGGAGCAGTACTTC

J gene: TRBJ2-7
D gene: TRBD2
clone size: .
V gene: TRBV2
CDR3 protein: CASKKAGRTEEQYF
CDR3 DNA: TGTGCCAGCAAGAAGGCCGGGAGGACCGAAGAGCAGTACTTC

J gene: TRBJ1-2
D gene: .
clone size: .
V gene: TRBV9
CDR3 protein: CASSTGVGLLDYGYTF
CDR3 DNA: TGTGCCAGCAGCACCGGCGTCGGACTTTTGGACTATGGCTACACCTTC

J gene: TRBJ2-3
D gene: TRBD2
clone size: .
V gene: TRBV27
CDR3 protein: CASSSLGLAGGSDTQYF
CDR3 DNA: TGTGCCAGCAGTTCGTTGGGACTAGCGGGGGGATCGGATACGCAGTATTTT

J gene: TRBJ2-7
D gene: TRBD1
clone size: .
V gene: TRBV9
CDR3 protein: CASSVNPGGSYEQYF
CDR3 DNA: TGTGCCAGCAGCGTAAACCCAGGGGGCTCCTACGAGCAGTACTTC

J gene: TRBJ1-3
D gene: .
clone size: once
V gene: TRBV7-2
CDR3 protein: CASSFRGSSGNTIYF
CDR3 DNA: TGTGCCAGCAGCTTTAGAGGGAGCTCTGGAAACACCATATATTTT

J gene: TRBJ1-1
D gene: .
clone size: few
V gene: TRBV30
CDR3 protein: CAWLGQVHTEAFF
CDR3 DNA: TGTGCCTGGTTAGGACAAGTCCACACTGAAGCTTTCTTT

J gene: TRBJ1-2
D gene: TRBD1
clone size: .
V gene: TRBV19
CDR3 protein: CASSIQGASGYTF
CDR3 DNA: TGTGCCAGTAGCATACAGGGGGCGAGCGGCTACACCTTC

J gene: TRBJ2-7
D gene: .
clone size: .
V gene: TRBV7-3
CDR3 protein: CASSSSEGYEQYF
CDR3 DNA: TGTGCCAGCAGCTCATCGGAGGGCTACGAGCAGTACTTC

J gene: TRBJ2-7
D gene: TRBD1
clone size: .
V gene: TRBV9
CDR3 protein: CASSVDEPGQGPYEQYF
CDR3 DNA: TGTGCCAGCAGCGTAGACGAGCCGGGACAGGGACCCTACGAGCAGTACTTC

J gene: TRBJ2-1
D gene: .
clone size: .
V gene: TRBV30
CDR3 protein: CAWSVVRGVYNEQFF
CDR3 DNA: TGTGCCTGGAGTGTGGTCCGCGGGGTCTACAATGAGCAGTTCTTC

J gene: TRBJ2-7
D gene: TRBD1
clone size: .
V gene: TRBV6-1
CDR3 protein: CASVTGGTYEQYF
CDR3 DNA: TGTGCCAGCGTGACAGGGGGAACCTACGAGCAGTACTTC

J gene: TRBJ1-1
D gene: TRBD1
clone size: .
V gene: TRBV5-1
CDR3 protein: CASSVWTGPNTEAFF
CDR3 DNA: TGCGCCAGCAGCGTTTGGACAGGGCCGAACACTGAAGCTTTCTTT

J gene: TRBJ2-7
D gene: .
clone size: .
V gene: TRBV14
CDR3 protein: CASSQVVAAPGEQYF
CDR3 DNA: TGTGCCAGCAGCCAAGTTGTAGCGGCCCCCGGTGAGCAGTACTTC

J gene: TRBJ1-5
D gene: .
clone size: .
V gene: TRBV5-1
CDR3 protein: CASSLDRIYSNQPQHF
CDR3 DNA: TGCGCCAGCAGCTTAGACAGGATCTATAGCAATCAGCCCCAGCATTTT